The 18 T cell receptor beta chains presented below share a single source sample, sequenced in a study of identical twins. TCRdb fed the 5' RACE reads into MiXCR, producing one record per CDR3 protein. This table holds about 480,000 distinct CDR3 sequences, 12% to 15% found once. These data were also reused for a study on yellow fever vaccine responses in identical twins.

Sequenced sample: CD4+ T cells sorted from blood. The receptors originated from a woman between 18 and 29 years old in good health.

The rearrangement joins TRBV19 to TRBJ2-2, with D hard to call. Per germline, CDR1 LNHDA and CDR2 SQIVND (reference sequence). CDR3 length: 14 residues. V dropped 6 bases and J dropped 4 bases, with 12 bases sitting between them. The CDR3 DNA sequence: TGTGCCAGTAGAACTATCGAAGGCACCGGGGAGCTGTTTTTT. Encoded protein: CASRTIEGTGELFF. The whole variable domain, filled in from reference TRBV19 and TRBJ2-2, reads DGGITQSPKYLFRKEGQNVTLSCEQNLNHDAMYWYRQDPGQGLRLIYYSQIVNDFQKGDIAEGYSVSREKKESFPLTVTSAQKNPTAFYLCASRTIEGTGELFFGEGSRLTVL.

This clonotype was counted ten times or more. This chain joins TRBV10-1 and TRBJ2-3; 9 bases map to TRBD2. This CDR3 has 16 amino acids. The V gene end was trimmed by 8 bases and the J gene end by 3 bases; junction bases not matched to a gene: 12. Germline V CDR1 and CDR2: WNHNN, SYGVQD (reference sequence). In DNA, the CDR3 is TGCGCCAGCGGAGAAAGCGGGAGGAAATCGACAGATACGCAGTATTTT. It codes for CASGESGRKSTDTQYF.

The V and J genes are TRBV25-1 and TRBJ2-7; 8 bases fit TRBD2. V shed 6 bases and J 2 bases; nucleotides not matched to a gene: 9. The CDR3 has 15 amino acids. Per the germline V gene, CDR1 is MGHDK and CDR2 is SYGVNS. CDR3 region: CASREASGPTYEQYF. CDR3 coding DNA: TGTGCCAGCAGAGAAGCTAGCGGGCCTACCTACGAGCAGTACTTC.

In this sample, this clonotype turned up a few times. The chain combines TRBV5-1 with TRBJ2-7, with D tentatively TRBD1 (6 bases). The CDR3 is 15 residues long. Trimming removed 1 base at V and 2 bases at J, with 13 bases between. Germline V gives CDR1 SGHRS, CDR2 YFSETQ. CDR3 amino acids: CASSLNQGQTYEQYF. DNA for the CDR3: TGCGCCAGCAGCTTGAACCAAGGACAGACCTACGAGCAGTACTTC.

The chain is built from TRBV5-1 and TRBJ2-1, with D hard to call. The V end was cut by 4 bases, the J end by 6 bases, with 20 bases between. Germline-derived CDR1 and CDR2 are SGHRS and YFSETQ. This CDR3 is built from 16 residues. The CDR3 loop reads CASSPPVVLLGNEQFF. In DNA, the CDR3 is TGCGCCAGCAGCCCTCCCGTTGTACTCCTAGGCAATGAGCAGTTCTTC.

The rearrangement links TRBV11-2 to TRBJ2-7, with D possibly being TRBD2 (6 bases). V was clipped by 10 bases and J by 2 bases, with 18 bases between them. The germline gives CDR1 SGHAT, CDR2 FQNNGV. CDR3 length equals 14 residues. Written as DNA, the CDR3 is TGTGCCACCTCAAAGAATAGCGGACCCTACGAGCAGTACTTC. It specifies CATSKNSGPYEQYF.

In nucleotides, the CDR3 is TGTGCCAGTATCTTGGCAGCGAACACCGGGGAGCTGTTTTTT. It specifies CASILAANTGELFF. V usage is TRBV7-2 and J usage is TRBJ2-2; the D is unclear. CDR3 length: 14 amino acids. Per the germline V gene, CDR1 is SGHTA and CDR2 is FQGNSA. The V end was cut by 9 bases, the J end by 0 bases, with 11 bases between.

This clonotype has more than one count but fewer than ten. This sequence joins TRBV7-2 and TRBJ2-2; D remains unclear. Germline CDR1 is SGHTA and CDR2 is FQGNSA. Between the trimmed V and J ends, which lost 2 bases and 6 bases, there was a span of 4 bases. The length of the CDR3 is 12 residues. CDR3 coding DNA: TGTGCCAGCAGCTTATTCTCCGGGGAGCTGTTTTTT. Its translation is CASSLFSGELFF.

This clonotype was seen repeatedly, ten times or more. The chain combines TRBV16 with TRBJ2-5, with 8 bases aligning to TRBD1. Germline V gene data show CDR1 as KGHSY and CDR2 as FQNENV. Losses at the gene ends were 1 base for V and 4 bases for J; bases not matched to a gene: 5. The CDR3 runs to 15 residues. The CDR3 spells CASSQFGQGGETQYF. CDR3 bases: TGTGCCAGCAGCCAATTTGGACAGGGTGGAGAGACCCAGTACTTC.

The V and J genes are TRBV18 and TRBJ2-5; D ambiguous. CDR1 KGHSH and CDR2 LQKENI come from the germline V gene. V was trimmed by 0 bases and J by 9 bases, leaving 17 bases between them. This CDR3 spans 15 amino acids. This chain's CDR3 is CASSPPHGGLVPQYF. The CDR3 DNA sequence: TGTGCCAGCTCACCACCGCACGGCGGATTGGTGCCCCAGTACTTC. Full variable domain (outside the CDR3, taken from reference TRBV18 and TRBJ2-5): NAGVMQNPRHLVRRRGQEARLRCSPMKGHSHVYWYRQLPEEGLKFMVYLQKENIIDESGMPKERFSAEFPKEGPSILRIQQVVRGDSAAYFCASSPPHGGLVPQYFGPGTRLLVL.

In this sample, this clonotype turned up a few times. The chain has TRBV20-1 and TRBJ2-7, with 7 bases identical to TRBD2. This CDR3 has 15 residues. CDR1 and CDR2 from the germline V gene are DFQATT and SNEGSKA (reference sequence). The V segment lost 0 bases and the J segment 3 bases; nucleotides outside the gene matches: 8. Written as DNA, the CDR3 is TGCAGTGCTAGAGATCTCCCTAGCGGATTCTACGAGCAGTACTTC. It specifies CSARDLPSGFYEQYF.

This clonotype was seen a few times. The chain recombines TRBV27 with TRBJ2-7; 8 positions agree with TRBD1. V shed 4 bases, J shed 3 bases, and the junction held 14 bases outside the gene matches. The CDR3 runs to 17 residues. Germline CDR1 is MNHEY and CDR2 is SMNVEV (reference sequence). CDR3 sequence reads: CASSYRPEGTGFYEQYF. The CDR3 DNA follows: TGTGCCAGCAGTTACAGGCCCGAGGGGACAGGTTTCTACGAGCAGTACTTC.

V is TRBV12-3 or TRBV12-4 and J is TRBJ1-2; D remains ambiguous. The CDR3 contains 13 residues. The V gene lost 5 bases and the J gene lost 4 bases, with 11 bases spanning the gap. The CDR3 bases are TGTGCCAGCAGTCGAGACATATCCTATGGCTACACCTTC. It is translated as CASSRDISYGYTF.

J is TRBJ2-3 and V is TRBV7-2, with 11 bases that match TRBD2. The CDR3 consists of 15 residues. Losses at the gene ends were 4 bases for V and 6 bases for J; bases not matched to a gene: 6. Per germline, CDR1 SGHTA and CDR2 FQGNSA. The CDR3 DNA follows: TGTGCCAGCAGCTCGGGACTAGCGGAGGGGGATACGCAGTATTTT. This sequence encodes CASSSGLAEGDTQYF.

V is TRBV28 and J is TRBJ2-7; 7 bases map to TRBD1. Germline CDR1 and CDR2: MDHEN and SYDVKM. This CDR3 region has 13 residues. With V trimmed by 4 bases and J by 6 bases, 6 bases remained unmatched. In DNA, the CDR3 is TGTGCCAGCAGTTCCCCCACAGGGGTCGAGCAGTACTTC. Translated: CASSSPTGVEQYF.

CDR3 sequence reads: CASAKSGTYPGDQQFF. The CDR3 DNA reads TGTGCTAGTGCCAAAAGCGGGACCTACCCTGGGGATCAGCAGTTCTTC. This chain uses TRBV12-5 with TRBJ2-1; 7 bases agree with TRBD2. The J segment lost 11 bases and the V segment lost 7 bases, leaving 20 bases of the junction unmatched. CDR3 size: 16 residues. Germline V gives CDR1 LGHNT, CDR2 FRNRAP.

There are a few counts of this clonotype. This chain joins TRBV13 and TRBJ1-4, with D possibly TRBD1 on 5 matching bases. The CDR3 covers 14 residues. Trimming pared 5 bases from V and 6 bases from J, leaving 13 bases between. Germline V lookup: CDR1 PRHDT, CDR2 FYEKMQ (reference sequence). In DNA, the CDR3 is TGTGCCAGCAGCCGGGGCAGGGCCCATGAAAAACTGTTTTTT. Amino acids: CASSRGRAHEKLFF.

This clonotype has only a few counts. The gene calls are TRBV5-1 and TRBJ2-1, with TRBD1 identical over 8 bases. This CDR3 has 16 amino acids. V dropped 0 bases and J dropped 7; count of bases not matched to a gene: 9. CDR1 is SGHRS and CDR2 is YFSETQ in the germline V gene. The CDR3 DNA is TGCGCCAGCAGCTTGGCTCCCCTCACAGGGGGTAATGAGCAGTTCTTC. Residues: CASSLAPLTGGNEQFF.